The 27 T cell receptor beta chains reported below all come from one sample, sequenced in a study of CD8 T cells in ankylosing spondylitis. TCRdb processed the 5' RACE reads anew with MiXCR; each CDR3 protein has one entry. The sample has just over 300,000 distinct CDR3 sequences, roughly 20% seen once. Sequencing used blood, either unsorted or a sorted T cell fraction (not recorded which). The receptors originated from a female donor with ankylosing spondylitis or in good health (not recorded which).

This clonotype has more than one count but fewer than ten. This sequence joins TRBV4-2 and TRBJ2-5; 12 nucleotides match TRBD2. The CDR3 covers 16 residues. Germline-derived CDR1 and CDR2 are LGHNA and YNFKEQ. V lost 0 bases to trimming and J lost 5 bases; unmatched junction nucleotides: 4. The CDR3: CASSQDLAGGYETQYF. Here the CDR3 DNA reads TGTGCCAGCAGCCAAGATCTAGCGGGAGGGTACGAGACCCAGTACTTC.

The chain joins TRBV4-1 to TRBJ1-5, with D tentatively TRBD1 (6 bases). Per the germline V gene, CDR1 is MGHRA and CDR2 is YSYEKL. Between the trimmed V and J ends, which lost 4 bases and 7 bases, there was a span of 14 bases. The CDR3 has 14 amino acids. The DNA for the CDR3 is TGCGCCAGCAGCCGGATACAGGGAGACCAGCCCCAGCATTTT. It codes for CASSRIQGDQPQHF.

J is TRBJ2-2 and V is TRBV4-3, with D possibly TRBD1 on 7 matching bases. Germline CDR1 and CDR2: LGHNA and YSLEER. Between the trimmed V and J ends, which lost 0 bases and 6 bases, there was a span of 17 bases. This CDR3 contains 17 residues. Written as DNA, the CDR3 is TGCGCCAGCAGCCAAGAAGTGTCAGGGGGGATTTCCGGGGAGCTGTTTTTT. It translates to CASSQEVSGGISGELFF.

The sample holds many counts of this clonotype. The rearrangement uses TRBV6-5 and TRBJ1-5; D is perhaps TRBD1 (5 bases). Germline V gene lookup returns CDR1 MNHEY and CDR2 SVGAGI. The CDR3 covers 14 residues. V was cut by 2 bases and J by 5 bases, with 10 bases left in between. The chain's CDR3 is CASSYRDGDQPQHF. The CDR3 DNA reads TGTGCCAGCAGTTACCGGGACGGCGATCAGCCCCAGCATTTT.

The CDR3 DNA follows: TGTGCCACCAGTAGCGGGAGTGTCAATGAGCAGTTCTTC. Translated, it gives CATSSGSVNEQFF. This rearrangement joins TRBV24-1 to TRBJ2-1, with 8 bases lining up with TRBD2. CDR3 size: 13 residues. Germline V CDR1 and CDR2: KGHDR, SFDVKD. The ends lost 6 bases at V and 6 bases at J; junction bases unmatched: 3.

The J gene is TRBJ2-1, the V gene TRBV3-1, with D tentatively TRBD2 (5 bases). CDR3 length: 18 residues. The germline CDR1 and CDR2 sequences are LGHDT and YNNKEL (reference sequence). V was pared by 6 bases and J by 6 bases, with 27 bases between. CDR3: CASSREPRRVGSRNEQFF. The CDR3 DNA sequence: TGTGCCAGCAGTAGGGAGCCAAGACGGGTAGGGTCTCGCAATGAGCAGTTCTTC.

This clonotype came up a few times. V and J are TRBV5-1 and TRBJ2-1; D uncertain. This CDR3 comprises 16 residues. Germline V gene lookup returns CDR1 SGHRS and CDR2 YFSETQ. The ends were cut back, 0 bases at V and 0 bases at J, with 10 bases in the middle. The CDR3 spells CASSLGLSSSYNEQFF. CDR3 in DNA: TGCGCCAGCAGCTTGGGACTCTCTAGCTCCTACAATGAGCAGTTCTTC.

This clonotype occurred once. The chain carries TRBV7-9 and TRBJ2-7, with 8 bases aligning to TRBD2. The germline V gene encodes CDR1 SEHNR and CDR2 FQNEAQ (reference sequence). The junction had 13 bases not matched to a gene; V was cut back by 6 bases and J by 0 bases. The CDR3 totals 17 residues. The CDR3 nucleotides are TGTGCCAGCAGTTTTGGGCCGGGGGGGGATAGCTCCTACGAGCAGTACTTC. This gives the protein CASSFGPGGDSSYEQYF.

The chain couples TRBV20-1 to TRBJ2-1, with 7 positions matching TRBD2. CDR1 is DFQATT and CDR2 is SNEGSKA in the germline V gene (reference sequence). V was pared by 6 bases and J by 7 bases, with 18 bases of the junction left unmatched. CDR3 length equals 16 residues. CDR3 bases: TGCAGTGCGCTGTGGACTAGTGTTGGCCGTAGGAATGAGCAGTTCTTC. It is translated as CSALWTSVGRRNEQFF.

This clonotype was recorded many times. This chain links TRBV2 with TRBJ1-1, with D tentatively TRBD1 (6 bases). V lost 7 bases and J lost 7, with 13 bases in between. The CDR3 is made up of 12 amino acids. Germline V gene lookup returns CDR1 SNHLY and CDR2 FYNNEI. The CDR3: CASKQGENEAFF. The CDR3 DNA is TGTGCCAGCAAACAGGGTGAGAATGAAGCTTTCTTT. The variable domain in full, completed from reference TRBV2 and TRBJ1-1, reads EPEVTQTPSHQVTQMGQEVILRCVPISNHLYFYWYRQILGQKVEFLVSFYNNEISEKSEIFDDQFSVERPDGSNFTLKIRSTKLEDSAMYFCASKQGENEAFFGQGTRLTVV.

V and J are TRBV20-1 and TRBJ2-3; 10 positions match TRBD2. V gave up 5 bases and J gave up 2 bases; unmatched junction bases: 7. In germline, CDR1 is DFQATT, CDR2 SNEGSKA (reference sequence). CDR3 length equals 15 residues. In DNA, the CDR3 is TGCAGTGCTCTTACTAGCGGGGCGAACACAGATACGCAGTATTTT. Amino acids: CSALTSGANTDTQYF.

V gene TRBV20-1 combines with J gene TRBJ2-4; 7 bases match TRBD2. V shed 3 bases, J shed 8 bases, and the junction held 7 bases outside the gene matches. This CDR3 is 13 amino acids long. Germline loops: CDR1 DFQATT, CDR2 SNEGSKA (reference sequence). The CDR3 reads CSASGRAGDIQYF. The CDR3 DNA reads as TGCAGTGCTAGTGGGAGGGCGGGGGACATTCAGTACTTC.

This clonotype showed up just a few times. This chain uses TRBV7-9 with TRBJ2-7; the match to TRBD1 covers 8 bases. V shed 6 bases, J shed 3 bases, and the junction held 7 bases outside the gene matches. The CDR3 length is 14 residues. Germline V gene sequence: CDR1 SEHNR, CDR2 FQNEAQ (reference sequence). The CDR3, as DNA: TGTGCCAGCAGACCAACAGGGGGGAACTACGAGCAGTACTTC. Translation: CASRPTGGNYEQYF.

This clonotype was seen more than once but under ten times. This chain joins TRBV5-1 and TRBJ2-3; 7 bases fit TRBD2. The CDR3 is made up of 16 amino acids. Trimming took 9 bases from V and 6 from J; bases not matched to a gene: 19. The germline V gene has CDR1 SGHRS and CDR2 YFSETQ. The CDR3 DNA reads TGCGCCACCGCTCGGGAATTGGCGGGAGACTCTGATACGCAGTATTTT. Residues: CATARELAGDSDTQYF.

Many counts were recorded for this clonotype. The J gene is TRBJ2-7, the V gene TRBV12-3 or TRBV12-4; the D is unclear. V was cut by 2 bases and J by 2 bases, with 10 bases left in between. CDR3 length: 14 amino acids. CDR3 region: CASSLQREPYEQYF. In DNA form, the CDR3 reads TGTGCCAGCAGTTTACAGCGAGAACCCTACGAGCAGTACTTC.

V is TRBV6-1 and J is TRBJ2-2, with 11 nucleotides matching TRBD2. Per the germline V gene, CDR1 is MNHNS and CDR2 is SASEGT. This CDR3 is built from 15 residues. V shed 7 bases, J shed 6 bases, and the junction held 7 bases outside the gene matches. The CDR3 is CASTELAGGSGELFF. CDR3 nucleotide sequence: TGTGCCAGCACTGAGCTAGCGGGAGGTTCCGGGGAGCTGTTTTTT.

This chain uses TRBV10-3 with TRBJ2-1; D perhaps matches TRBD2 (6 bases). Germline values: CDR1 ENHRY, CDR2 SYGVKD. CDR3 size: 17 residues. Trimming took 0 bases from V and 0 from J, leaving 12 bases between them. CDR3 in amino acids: CAISESGGASSYNEQFF. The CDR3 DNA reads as TGTGCCATCAGTGAGTCGGGCGGGGCAAGCTCCTACAATGAGCAGTTCTTC.

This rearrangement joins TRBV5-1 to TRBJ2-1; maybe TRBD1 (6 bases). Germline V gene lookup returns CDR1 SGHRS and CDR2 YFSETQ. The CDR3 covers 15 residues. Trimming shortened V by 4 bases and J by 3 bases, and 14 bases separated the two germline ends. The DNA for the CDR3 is TGCGCCAGCAGCCGCCTGGGACAAGACTACAATGAGCAGTTCTTC. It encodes CASSRLGQDYNEQFF.

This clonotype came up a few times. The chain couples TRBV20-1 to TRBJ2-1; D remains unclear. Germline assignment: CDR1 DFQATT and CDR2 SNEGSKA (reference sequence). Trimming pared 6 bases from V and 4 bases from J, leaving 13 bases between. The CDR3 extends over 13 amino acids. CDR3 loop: CSAPPTQYNEQFF. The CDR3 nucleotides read TGCAGTGCCCCCCCTACTCAATACAATGAGCAGTTCTTC.

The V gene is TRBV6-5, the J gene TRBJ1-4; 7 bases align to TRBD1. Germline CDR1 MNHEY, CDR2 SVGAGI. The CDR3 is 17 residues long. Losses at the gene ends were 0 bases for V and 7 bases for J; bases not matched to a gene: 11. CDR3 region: CASSYSNLGGVGEKLFF. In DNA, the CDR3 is TGTGCCAGCAGTTACTCAAACTTAGGGGGCGTCGGTGAAAAACTGTTTTTT.

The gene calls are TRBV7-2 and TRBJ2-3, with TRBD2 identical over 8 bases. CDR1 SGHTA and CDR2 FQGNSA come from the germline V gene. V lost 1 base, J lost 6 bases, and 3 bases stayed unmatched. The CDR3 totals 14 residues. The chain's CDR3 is CASSLGSGGDTQYF. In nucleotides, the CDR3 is TGTGCCAGCAGCTTAGGATCGGGGGGGGATACGCAGTATTTT.

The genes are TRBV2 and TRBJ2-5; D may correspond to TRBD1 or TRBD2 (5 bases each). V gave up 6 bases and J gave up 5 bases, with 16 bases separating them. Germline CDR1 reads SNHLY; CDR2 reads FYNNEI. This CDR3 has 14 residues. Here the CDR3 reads CASSAAAGWETQYF. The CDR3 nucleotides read TGTGCCAGCAGCGCAGCGGCAGGGTGGGAGACCCAGTACTTC.

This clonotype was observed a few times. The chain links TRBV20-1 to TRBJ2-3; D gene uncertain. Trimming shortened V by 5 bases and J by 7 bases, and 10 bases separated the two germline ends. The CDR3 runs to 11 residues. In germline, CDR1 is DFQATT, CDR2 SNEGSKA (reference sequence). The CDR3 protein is CSAFTPYTQYF. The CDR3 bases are TGCAGTGCTTTCACTCCATATACGCAGTATTTT.

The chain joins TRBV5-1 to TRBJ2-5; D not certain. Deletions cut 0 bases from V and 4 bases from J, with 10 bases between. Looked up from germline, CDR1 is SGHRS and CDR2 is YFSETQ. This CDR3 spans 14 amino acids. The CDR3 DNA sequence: TGCGCCAGCAGCTTGGCCCAGCCAGTAGAGACCCAGTACTTC. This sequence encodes CASSLAQPVETQYF. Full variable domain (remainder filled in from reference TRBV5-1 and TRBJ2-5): KAGVTQTPRYLIKTRGQQVTLSCSPISGHRSVSWYQQTPGQGLQFLFEYFSETQRNKGNFPGRFSGRQFSNSRSEMNVSTLELGDSALYLCASSLAQPVETQYFGPGTRLLVL.

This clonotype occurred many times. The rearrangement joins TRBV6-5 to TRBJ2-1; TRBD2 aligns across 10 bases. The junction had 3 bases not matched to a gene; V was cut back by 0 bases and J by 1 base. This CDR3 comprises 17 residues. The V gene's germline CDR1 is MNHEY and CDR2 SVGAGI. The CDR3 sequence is CASSYSRAGGSYNEQFF. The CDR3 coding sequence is TGTGCCAGCAGTTACTCTCGAGCGGGAGGGTCCTACAATGAGCAGTTCTTC.

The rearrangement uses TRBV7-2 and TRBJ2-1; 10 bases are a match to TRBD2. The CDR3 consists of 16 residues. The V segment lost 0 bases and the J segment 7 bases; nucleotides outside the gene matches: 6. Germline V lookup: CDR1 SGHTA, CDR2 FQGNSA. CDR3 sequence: CASSLARLAGANEQFF. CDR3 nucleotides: TGTGCCAGCAGCTTAGCGCGGCTAGCGGGAGCGAATGAGCAGTTCTTC.

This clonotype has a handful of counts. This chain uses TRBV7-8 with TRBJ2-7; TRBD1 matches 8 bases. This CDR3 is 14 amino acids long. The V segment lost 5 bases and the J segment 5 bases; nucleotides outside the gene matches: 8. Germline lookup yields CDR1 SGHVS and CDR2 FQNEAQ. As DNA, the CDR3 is TGTGCCAGCAGCCGCCGGGACAGGCAACACGAGCAGTACTTC. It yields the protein CASSRRDRQHEQYF.